The 27 T cell receptor beta chains below come from one sample, sequenced in a study of lymphopenia after photon versus proton radiotherapy (dated by TCRdb to between 2018 and 2021). To prepare the library, the immunoSEQ multiplex PCR assay was applied. TCRdb carries this immuneACCESS record with in-frame sequences only. Its versions omit some clonotypes, under half of them owing to an unresolved V gene in the studies checked, with the rest unexplained. The sample table contains 150,000 to 200,000 clones; only one count was recorded for about nine tenths of them. 4% to 5% of the sample is held by the ten biggest clonotypes. The source was peripheral blood, collected from a patient treated with photon-based radiotherapy. Receptor source: a man in his fifties with gastric cancer.

V usage is TRBV11-2 and J usage is TRBJ2-3; 10 bases match TRBD1. The CDR3 sequence is 15 residues long. The trim removed 9 bases at V and 0 bases at J, leaving 6 bases unmatched. Germline V gene lookup returns CDR1 SGHAT and CDR2 FQNNGV. The CDR3 is CASAPGQGSTDTQYF. For the CDR3, the DNA is TGTGCCAGTGCGCCGGGACAGGGGAGCACAGATACGCAGTATTTT. The whole variable domain, filled in from reference TRBV11-2 and TRBJ2-3, reads EAGVAQSPRYKIIEKRQSVAFWCNPISGHATLYWYQQILGQGPKLLIQFQNNGVVDDSQLPKDRFSAERLKGVDSTLKIQPAKLEDSAVYLCASAPGQGSTDTQYFGPGTRLTVL.

V is TRBV6-5 and J is TRBJ1-5, with TRBD1 as a possible D gene (5 bases). Germline assignment: CDR1 MNHEY and CDR2 SVGAGI. Trimming cost V 2 bases and J 4 bases, with 9 bases left between them. The CDR3 spans 14 residues. The CDR3 loop reads CASSYVGVNQPQHF. The CDR3 DNA reads TGTGCCAGCAGTTACGTAGGGGTAAATCAGCCCCAGCATTTT.

V usage is TRBV5-6 and J usage is TRBJ2-3; tentatively, D is TRBD1 (5 bases). This CDR3 region has 14 residues. The V end was cut by 5 bases, the J end by 0 bases, with 10 bases between. Germline CDR1 and CDR2: SGHDT and YYEEEE. The CDR3 DNA reads TGTGCCAGCAGAAGGACACCGAGCACAGATACGCAGTATTTT. It is translated as CASRRTPSTDTQYF.

This clone was seen a few times. The rearrangement uses TRBV21-1 and TRBJ2-2; the DNA was not compared with TRBD1, the D call given in the table. TRBV21-1 is assigned pseudogene status. This CDR3 is 18 amino acids long. CDR3 DNA sequence: TGTGCCAGCAGCAAGGGTAGTAAGGGGAAAAGAAACACCGGGGAGCTGTTTTTT. It yields the protein CASSKGSKGKRNTGELFF.

The chain couples TRBV5-1 to TRBJ1-4; TRBD1 matches at 7 bases. The CDR3 is 14 amino acids. Germline V CDR1 and CDR2: SGHRS, YFSETQ. V trimming: 4 bases; J trimming: 5 bases; junction bases outside the gene matches: 5. CDR3: CASSTQGGNEKLFF. CDR3 sequence (DNA): TGCGCCAGCAGCACCCAGGGGGGGAATGAAAAACTGTTTTTT.

CDR3 amino acids: CASTGGANGYTF. In nucleotides, the CDR3 is TGTGCCAGCACAGGGGGCGCGAATGGCTACACCTTC. J is TRBJ1-2 and V is TRBV7-9, with 8 bases that match TRBD1. CDR1 is SEHNR and CDR2 is FQNEAQ in the germline V gene (reference sequence). The CDR3 runs 12 residues. V was pared by 7 bases and J by 6 bases, with 4 bases of the junction left unmatched. Full variable domain (missing parts from reference TRBV7-9 and TRBJ1-2): DTGVSQNPRHKITKRGQNVTFRCDPISEHNRLYWYRQTLGQGPEFLTYFQNEAQLEKSRLLSDRFSAERPKGSFSTLEIQRTEQGDSAMYLCASTGGANGYTFGSGTRLTVV.

The count of this clone is one. The V call is TRBV4-1, the J call TRBJ1-1; possibly TRBD1 for D (5 bases). V lost 0 bases, J lost 0 bases, and 11 bases lay in between. This CDR3 region has 16 residues. Per germline, CDR1 MGHRA and CDR2 YSYEKL. This CDR3 reads CASSQDRDVMNTEAFF. The CDR3 region has the DNA TGCGCCAGCAGCCAAGACAGGGACGTTATGAACACTGAAGCTTTCTTT.

The rearrangement uses TRBV2 and TRBJ2-1, with 7 positions matching TRBD2. Germline loops: CDR1 SNHLY, CDR2 FYNNEI. V dropped 10 bases and J dropped 5; count of bases not matched to a gene: 11. The CDR3 sequence is 14 residues long. The DNA for the CDR3 is TGTGCCATCCCGGGGGGTCTAGCGAACAATGAGCAGTTCTTC. Translating it yields CAIPGGLANNEQFF.

With regard to this clone: This sample also contains other DNA sequences that code for the same CDR3. The CDR3 sequence: CASSLGNQPQHF. DNA of the CDR3: TGTGCCAGCAGCTTAGGTAATCAGCCCCAGCATTTT. V usage is TRBV7-9 and J usage is TRBJ1-5; the D is unclear. Per germline, CDR1 SEHNR and CDR2 FQNEAQ (reference sequence). V was cut by 1 base and J by 4 bases, with 2 bases left in between. The CDR3 is 12 residues long. Looking up the rest from reference TRBV7-9 and TRBJ1-5 gives the full variable domain: DTGVSQNPRHKITKRGQNVTFRCDPISEHNRLYWYRQTLGQGPEFLTYFQNEAQLEKSRLLSDRFSAERPKGSFSTLEIQRTEQGDSAMYLCASSLGNQPQHFGDGTRLSIL.

This clone was recorded once. J is TRBJ1-1 and V is TRBV4-1; D is uncertain. The CDR3 consists of 18 residues. The germline V gene has CDR1 MGHRA and CDR2 YSYEKL. Between the trimmed V and J ends, which lost 4 bases and 0 bases, there was a span of 21 bases. This chain's CDR3 is CASSPSGNSLTMNTEAFF. The DNA of the CDR3 is TGCGCCAGCAGCCCAAGCGGAAACAGCCTGACGATGAACACTGAAGCTTTCTTT.

This rearrangement joins TRBV6-1 to TRBJ1-2; weak D call: TRBD1 (5 bases). The germline gives CDR1 MNHNS, CDR2 SASEGT. Trimming removed 8 bases from V and 4 bases from J, with 20 bases in between. CDR3 size: 15 residues. The CDR3 is CASLPRTTDPYGYTF. The CDR3 nucleotides read TGTGCCAGCTTACCCCGGACGACAGACCCCTATGGCTACACCTTC.

The CDR3 region has the DNA TGTGCCAGCAGCTTAGGGTCAGGCCCCTTTTTGACTGGGGCCAACGTCCTGACTTTC. It encodes CASSLGSGPFLTGANVLTF. The chain is built from TRBV11-2 and TRBJ2-6, with D unclear. The V and J ends lost 1 base and 2 bases respectively, with 18 bases between them. This CDR3 spans 19 amino acids. CDR1 and CDR2 (germline): SGHAT, FQNNGV.

This clone was detected once. The rearrangement joins TRBV7-8 to TRBJ1-1; no reliable D call. The ends were cut back, 5 bases at V and 0 bases at J, with 10 bases in the middle. The germline CDR1 and CDR2 sequences are SGHVS and FQNEAQ. CDR3 length equals 14 residues. The CDR3 loop reads CASSLRELNTEAFF. For the CDR3, the DNA is TGTGCCAGCAGCCTCCGGGAACTGAACACTGAAGCTTTCTTT.

The chain employs TRBV10-3 and TRBJ1-1; possible D gene TRBD1, 5 bases. Germline V lookup: CDR1 ENHRY, CDR2 SYGVKD. V dropped 7 bases and J dropped 5 bases, with 8 bases sitting between them. The CDR3 length is 11 residues. This CDR3 is CAINEGTEAFF. The CDR3, as DNA: TGTGCCATCAACGAGGGGACTGAAGCTTTCTTT.

A word on this clone: Other DNA sequences within the sample encode an identical CDR3. V gene TRBV5-4 combines with J gene TRBJ2-5; D tentatively reads TRBD1 or TRBD2 (5 bases each). CDR1 and CDR2 from the germline V gene are SGHNT and YYREEE (reference sequence). The CDR3 length is 14 residues. With 0 bases removed from V and 1 base from J, the gap between germline ends came to 7 bases. CDR3 residues: CASSLGGSQETQYF. CDR3 sequence (DNA): TGTGCCAGCAGCTTGGGGGGGTCCCAAGAGACCCAGTACTTC.

This clone was counted between two and nine times. This sequence joins TRBV19 and TRBJ1-2, with TRBD1 matching over 7 bases. The germline V gene encodes CDR1 LNHDA and CDR2 SQIVND (reference sequence). The CDR3 sequence is 15 residues long. The J segment lost 4 bases and the V segment lost 0 bases, leaving 5 bases of the junction unmatched. The CDR3 nucleotides read TGTGCCAGTAGTATAGAATCAACAGGGGCCTATGGCTACACCTTC. Translation: CASSIESTGAYGYTF. Filled out from reference TRBV19 and TRBJ1-2, the complete variable domain reads DGGITQSPKYLFRKEGQNVTLSCEQNLNHDAMYWYRQDPGQGLRLIYYSQIVNDFQKGDIAEGYSVSREKKESFPLTVTSAQKNPTAFYLCASSIESTGAYGYTFGSGTRLTVV.

The chain carries TRBV7-6 and TRBJ2-2, with D perhaps matching TRBD1 (6 bases). This CDR3 contains 16 residues. Germline-derived CDR1 and CDR2 are SGHVS and FNYEAQ. Trimming removed 2 bases from V and 1 base from J, with 11 bases in between. Written as DNA, the CDR3 is TGTGCCAGCAGCTTACCCCAGGGGCAGAACACCGGGGAGCTGTTTTTT. It translates to CASSLPQGQNTGELFF.

The rearrangement links TRBV5-1 to TRBJ1-1; weak D call: TRBD1 (5 bases). The V gene's germline CDR1 is SGHRS and CDR2 YFSETQ. The CDR3 contains 14 residues. The V and J ends lost 4 bases and 2 bases respectively, with 12 bases between them. In nucleotides, the CDR3 is TGCGCCAGCAGCCAATCAGGGTTTAACACTGAAGCTTTCTTT. Its protein product is CASSQSGFNTEAFF.

Turning to this clone: The same CDR3 can be traced to other DNA sequences in this sample. The V and J genes are TRBV28 and TRBJ1-1; D is uncertain. Deletions cut 2 bases from V and 0 bases from J, with 1 base between. The CDR3 consists of 12 residues. Germline CDR1 reads MDHEN; CDR2 reads SYDVKM. The CDR3 coding sequence is TGTGCCAGCAGTTTACTGAACACTGAAGCTTTCTTT. It specifies CASSLLNTEAFF. Filled out from reference TRBV28 and TRBJ1-1, the complete variable domain reads DVKVTQSSRYLVKRTGEKVFLECVQDMDHENMFWYRQDPGLGLRLIYFSYDVKMKEKGDIPEGYSVSREKKERFSLILESASTNQTSMYLCASSLLNTEAFFGQGTRLTVV.

This sequence joins TRBV6-5 and TRBJ2-5; D unclear. V was shortened by 0 bases and J by 5 bases, with 13 bases between the two germline ends. Germline V CDR1 and CDR2: MNHEY, SVGAGI. The CDR3 consists of 15 residues. This CDR3 is CASSYSAATAETQYF. CDR3 coding DNA: TGTGCCAGCAGTTACTCGGCAGCTACGGCGGAGACCCAGTACTTC.

The chain uses TRBV11-2 and TRBJ2-7; D might be TRBD2 (5 bases). CDR1 and CDR2 from the germline V gene are SGHAT and FQNNGV. The CDR3 runs 18 residues. Trimming took off 0 bases at V and 3 bases at J, with 21 bases between the two ends. CDR3 region: CASSLEMGLPRGNYEQYF. The DNA for the CDR3 is TGTGCCAGCAGCTTAGAAATGGGTTTGCCCCGGGGAAACTACGAGCAGTACTTC. The complete variable domain, with remaining parts taken from reference TRBV11-2 and TRBJ2-7, reads EAGVAQSPRYKIIEKRQSVAFWCNPISGHATLYWYQQILGQGPKLLIQFQNNGVVDDSQLPKDRFSAERLKGVDSTLKIQPAKLEDSAVYLCASSLEMGLPRGNYEQYFGPGTRLTVT.

The J gene is TRBJ2-2, the V gene TRBV4-1; maybe TRBD1 (5 bases). The V end was cut by 8 bases, the J end by 0 bases, with 13 bases between. The CDR3 runs to 15 residues. The V gene's germline CDR1 is MGHRA and CDR2 YSYEKL. In DNA form, the CDR3 reads TGCGCCAGCCGGCCCCGGACACCGAACACCGGGGAGCTGTTTTTT. It specifies CASRPRTPNTGELFF.

The chain is built from TRBV7-2 and TRBJ2-2; D remains unclear. Deletions cut 3 bases from V and 2 bases from J, with 4 bases between. The CDR3 is made up of 13 amino acids. CDR1 is SGHTA and CDR2 is FQGNSA in the germline V gene. CDR3 coding DNA: TGTGCCAGCAGCTTTCTAAACACCGGGGAGCTGTTTTTT. Translated: CASSFLNTGELFF.

The V gene is TRBV28, the J gene TRBJ1-2; D remains ambiguous. This CDR3 has 8 amino acids. From germline, CDR1 is MDHEN and CDR2 SYDVKM. This CDR3 reads CGSYGYTF. The CDR3 region has the DNA TGTGGGTCCTATGGCTACACCTTC.

This clone was detected only a few times. J is TRBJ2-7 and V is TRBV6-6; D remains unclear. Trimming stripped 5 bases from V and 1 base from J, with 15 bases between. Germline-derived CDR1 and CDR2 are MNHNY and SVGAGI (reference sequence). This CDR3 is 15 amino acids long. The CDR3 sequence: CASSPIPRGSYEQYF. CDR3 sequence (DNA): TGTGCCAGCAGTCCCATTCCACGAGGATCCTACGAGCAGTACTTC.

This chain uses TRBV6-1 with TRBJ1-1, with D maybe TRBD1 (5 bases). V was shortened by 10 bases and J by 4 bases, with 19 bases between the two germline ends. CDR1 is MNHNS and CDR2 is SASEGT in the germline V gene. This CDR3 is 14 amino acids long. The CDR3 reads CATTWQGEGTEAFF. Written as DNA, the CDR3 is TGTGCCACCACTTGGCAGGGAGAGGGCACTGAAGCTTTCTTT.

The chain recombines TRBV27 with TRBJ2-7; 11 bases align to TRBD2. CDR3 length equals 15 residues. J gave up 3 bases and V 6 bases, and 7 bases lay outside the gene matches. Germline CDR1 MNHEY, CDR2 SMNVEV (reference sequence). The CDR3, as DNA: TGTGCCAGCAGGCTTAGCGGGAGGGGGGTCTACGAGCAGTACTTC. Amino acids: CASRLSGRGVYEQYF.